Here is one T cell receptor (beta chain) with its context. Its matching antigen is unknown. This specimen belongs to a study of blood T cells in healthy people across ages. Study-wide results and caveats: With donor CMV status unknown, expanded clonotype changes were possibly confounded. Diversity of TCR beta correlated strongly with naive T cell percentage.

With a J-beta primer mix and a sample-barcoded 5' primer, a second PCR ran 7 to 11 cycles. TCRdb re-derived calls from the 5' RACE reads in MiXCR, one entry per CDR3 protein. The sample consists of some 1 million distinct CDR3 sequences, under 45% of them appearing once. Total RNA, at least 5 micrograms per sample, was extracted from PBMCs. V shed 0 bases and J shed 7 bases, with 9 bases lying between them. Per the germline V gene, CDR1 is LGHDT and CDR2 is YNNKEL (reference sequence). CDR3 length equals 13 residues. The TCR was taken from an older woman in good health. This sequence joins TRBV3-1 and TRBJ1-1; D possibly corresponds to TRBD1 (5 bases). The sequencing sample was made of blood. CDR3 region: CASSQDFGGEAFF. Here the CDR3 DNA reads TGTGCCAGCAGCCAAGATTTCGGGGGTGAAGCTTTCTTT.